The 26 T cell receptor beta chains given below trace back to one sample, sequenced in a study of molecular identifiers for immune sequencing clone quantification. TCRdb called the PCR reads again in MiXCR, with one record for every CDR3 protein. The sample consists of about half a million distinct CDR3 sequences, around 21% of them appearing once. Sequencing was performed on naive CD8+ T cells from blood, with Jurkat cell RNA spiked in. Subset of the sample: FACS-sorted CD8+CD4-CCR7+CD45RA+ naive T cells. The receptors come from a human donor in good health. Some libraries in this study had Jurkat cell RNA spiked in.

This clonotype was recorded a few times. The V and J genes are TRBV7-9 and TRBJ2-7, with 9 bases fitting TRBD1. This CDR3 has 15 residues. J gave up 3 bases and V 4 bases, and 7 bases lay outside the gene matches. Germline V gives CDR1 SEHNR, CDR2 FQNEAQ (reference sequence). CDR3 loop: CASSWPGQGIYEQYF. CDR3 nucleotides: TGTGCCAGCAGCTGGCCGGGACAGGGTATCTACGAGCAGTACTTC.

This clonotype has more than one count but fewer than ten. The V call is TRBV7-9, the J call TRBJ2-7, with TRBD2 matching 7 bases. The CDR3 spans 14 residues. The germline gives CDR1 SEHNR, CDR2 FQNEAQ (reference sequence). The V gene end was trimmed by 4 bases and the J gene end by 0 bases; junction bases not matched to a gene: 3. DNA for the CDR3: TGTGCCAGCAGCTACCGGGACTACTCCTACGAGCAGTACTTC. It translates to CASSYRDYSYEQYF.

This clonotype was detected a few times. The chain links TRBV6-2 or TRBV6-3 to TRBJ1-5, with no clear D. Trimming took 6 bases from V and 0 from J, leaving 18 bases between them. This CDR3 comprises 17 residues. Germline values: CDR1 MNHEY, CDR2 SVGEGT. The CDR3 loop is CASSPDRFFDSNQPQHF. The CDR3 nucleotides read TGTGCCAGCAGCCCGGACCGGTTTTTTGATAGCAATCAGCCCCAGCATTTT.

CDR3 amino acids: CASSQHRTGEEKLFF. The CDR3 coding sequence is TGCGCCAGCAGCCAGCACCGGACAGGGGAGGAAAAACTGTTTTTT. V and J are TRBV4-1 and TRBJ1-4; 9 bases map to TRBD1. The germline CDR1 and CDR2 sequences are MGHRA and YSYEKL. V dropped 3 bases and J dropped 8; count of bases not matched to a gene: 7. This CDR3 comprises 15 residues.

The CDR3 protein is CASSPPPRESLETQYF. The CDR3 DNA follows: TGTGCCAGCAGCCCCCCACCCCGGGAGTCCCTCGAGACCCAGTACTTC. The chain links TRBV3-1 to TRBJ2-5; D perhaps matches TRBD2 (6 bases). Germline V lookup: CDR1 LGHDT, CDR2 YNNKEL (reference sequence). V lost 4 bases to trimming and J lost 5 bases, with 20 bases between them. CDR3 length: 16 residues.

J is TRBJ2-7 and V is TRBV27; 9 positions match TRBD2. V gave up 3 bases and J gave up 3 bases; unmatched junction bases: 6. The CDR3 has 15 amino acids. CDR1 is MNHEY, CDR2 SMNVEV, per germline (reference sequence). CDR3 in DNA: TGTGCCAGCAGTTTGGGGCGGGGGGGCCTCTACGAGCAGTACTTC. It translates to CASSLGRGGLYEQYF.

This clonotype showed up many times. The chain uses TRBV7-2 and TRBJ2-2; 14 nucleotides agree with TRBD2. CDR1 and CDR2 from the germline V gene are SGHTA and FQGNSA. CDR3 length equals 19 residues. Unmatched junction bases numbered 8, after V lost 4 bases and J lost 1 base. The DNA for the CDR3 is TGTGCCAGCAGCTCGGGACTAGCGGGAGTAGTTAGGAACACCGGGGAGCTGTTTTTT. Translated, it gives CASSSGLAGVVRNTGELFF.

There are many counts of this clonotype. The chain combines TRBV28 with TRBJ2-3; D unclear. The V gene lost 7 bases and the J gene lost 3 bases, with 11 bases spanning the gap. CDR1 MDHEN and CDR2 SYDVKM come from the germline V gene. The CDR3 is 13 residues long. CDR3 nucleotides: TGTGCCAGCATGGTAGAGCTGACAGATACGCAGTATTTT. Its protein product is CASMVELTDTQYF. Based on the CDR3 plus reference TRBV28 and TRBJ2-3, the full variable domain is DVKVTQSSRYLVKRTGEKVFLECVQDMDHENMFWYRQDPGLGLRLIYFSYDVKMKEKGDIPEGYSVSREKKERFSLILESASTNQTSMYLCASMVELTDTQYFGPGTRLTVL.

Turning to this clonotype: Possible read error: a much larger clone is one base away. The chain links TRBV7-6 to TRBJ1-1; D unresolved. With 5 bases removed from V and 12 bases from J, the gap between germline ends came to 16 bases. The CDR3 contains 12 residues. The germline gives CDR1 SGHVS, CDR2 FNYEAQ. The DNA for the CDR3 is TGTGCCAGCAGCCGTTATACGACCGGGCCTTTCTTT. It translates to CASSRYTTGPFF. The entire variable domain, with the rest obtained from reference TRBV7-6 and TRBJ1-1, is as follows: GAGVSQSPRYKVTKRGQDVALRCDPISGHVSLYWYRQALGQGPEFLTYFNYEAQQDKSGLPNDRFSAERPEGSISTLTIQRTEQRDSAMYRCASSRYTTGPFFGQGTRLTVV.

About this clonotype: A much larger clone lies a single base off, so this may be a read error. The chain links TRBV27 to TRBJ2-3, with TRBD1 identical over 7 bases. The J segment lost 1 base and the V segment lost 8 bases, leaving 9 bases of the junction unmatched. The CDR3 has 15 residues. Germline V gene data show CDR1 as MNHEY and CDR2 as SMNVEV (reference sequence). The CDR3 region has the DNA TGTGCCAGCGGTTGGACAGGTCTGGGCACAGATACGCAGTATTTT. This translates into CASGWTGLGTDTQYF.

Concerning this clonotype itself: One end of the junction is discordant with germline, which a read error may explain. This chain joins TRBV12-3 or TRBV12-4 and TRBJ2-5; 7 nucleotides match TRBD1. The CDR3 is 14 amino acids. CDR3 DNA sequence: TGTGCCAGCAGCCAGGGACAGAACCAAGAGGCCCAGTACTTC. It translates to CASSQGQNQEAQYF.

The chain carries TRBV6-2 or TRBV6-3 and TRBJ1-5; D is undetermined. The ends were cut back, 8 bases at V and 7 bases at J, with 12 bases in the middle. CDR3 size: 12 residues. From germline, CDR1 is MNHEY and CDR2 SVGEGT. Here the CDR3 DNA reads TGTGCCAGCGGCTGGGTACGGCAGCCCCAGCATTTT. This translates into CASGWVRQPQHF.

This clonotype was picked up a small number of times. V gene TRBV20-1 combines with J gene TRBJ1-1; weak D call: TRBD1 (6 bases). Germline values: CDR1 DFQATT, CDR2 SNEGSKA (reference sequence). The CDR3 length is 15 residues. The ends were cut back, 4 bases at V and 4 bases at J, with 19 bases in the middle. The CDR3, as DNA: TGCAGTGCTACGCCCCGGGGGGCAGAGAGCACTGAAGCTTTCTTT. Its protein product is CSATPRGAESTEAFF.

As to this clonotype: This sequence may be a read error, since a much larger clone differs from it by one base. V usage is TRBV6-5 and J usage is TRBJ2-7; 10 bases line up with TRBD1. Germline CDR1 reads MNHEY; CDR2 reads SVGAGI. This CDR3 has 15 residues. The CDR3 DNA is TGTGCCAGCGGTTACTCGACAGGGGGCGGGTCCGAGCAGTACTTC. It translates to CASGYSTGGGSEQYF.

Ten or more counts support this clonotype. V usage is TRBV11-2 and J usage is TRBJ2-1; 9 bases agree with TRBD2. The CDR3 is made up of 17 amino acids. V trimming: 1 base; J trimming: 6 bases; junction bases outside the gene matches: 10. CDR1 is SGHAT, CDR2 FQNNGV, per germline. CDR3 sequence (DNA): TGTGCCAGCAGCTTAGTTTTCGGCGGGGGGGCCGTCAATGAGCAGTTCTTC. Amino acid sequence: CASSLVFGGGAVNEQFF.

The chain links TRBV24-1 to TRBJ2-5; 9 bases match TRBD2. This CDR3 is 19 amino acids long. Germline trimming cut 3 bases from V and 0 bases from J; bases unmatched to any gene: 13. Germline V gene lookup returns CDR1 KGHDR and CDR2 SFDVKD. Here the CDR3 DNA reads TGTGCCACCAGTGATACCACGGGACTAGCTTCTATGGACCAAGAGACCCAGTACTTC. Translation: CATSDTTGLASMDQETQYF.

The sample holds a few counts of this clonotype. The V and J genes are TRBV11-3 and TRBJ2-7; 8 bases align to TRBD1. The germline gives CDR1 SGHNT, CDR2 YENEEA. The trim removed 2 bases at V and 5 bases at J, leaving 5 bases unmatched. The CDR3 spans 14 residues. As DNA, the CDR3 is TGTGCCAGCAGCTTAAGACAGGGGATCAACGAGCAGTACTTC. It encodes CASSLRQGINEQYF.

This clonotype was seen repeatedly, ten times or more. The genes are TRBV7-9 and TRBJ1-1; D might be TRBD1 (6 bases). In germline, CDR1 is SEHNR, CDR2 FQNEAQ (reference sequence). The CDR3 sequence is 16 residues long. The germline V and J ends were trimmed by 4 bases and 4 bases, with 19 bases remaining between them. CDR3: CASSSGQTGVRTEAFF. CDR3 nucleotides: TGTGCCAGCAGCTCCGGACAGACGGGCGTCCGCACTGAAGCTTTCTTT.

This clonotype was counted between two and nine times. This chain connects TRBV6-2 or TRBV6-3 to TRBJ1-1, with D perhaps matching TRBD1 (5 bases). Germline-derived CDR1 and CDR2 are MNHEY and SVGEGT. The CDR3 has 15 residues. V was clipped by 2 bases and J by 0 bases, with 10 bases between them. CDR3 sequence reads: CASSYDGHLNTEAFF. The CDR3 region has the DNA TGTGCCAGCAGTTACGACGGACATTTGAACACTGAAGCTTTCTTT.

Comment on this clonotype: Given a much more abundant clone one base away, this may be a read error. The gene calls are TRBV13 and TRBJ2-3, with D unresolved. The J call may be faulty, since TRBJ1-5 better matches the DNA end. The CDR3 runs to 15 residues. CDR1 and CDR2 (germline): PRHDT, FYEKMQ (reference sequence). This CDR3 reads CASSLRELSTDTQHF. The DNA for the CDR3 is TGTGCCAGCAGCTTACGGGAACTTAGCACAGATACGCAGCATTTT.

This clonotype appeared many times. V gene TRBV5-1 combines with J gene TRBJ2-3; D is undetermined. The CDR3 has 14 residues. The V gene's germline CDR1 is SGHRS and CDR2 YFSETQ. Trimming shortened V by 3 bases and J by 6 bases, and 14 bases separated the two germline ends. The CDR3 here is CASSSFGPWDTQYF. CDR3 sequence (DNA): TGCGCCAGCAGCTCGTTCGGCCCCTGGGATACGCAGTATTTT.

As concerns this clonotype: A junction end diverges from the germline sequence, so it may reflect a read error. The rearrangement uses TRBV20-1 and TRBJ2-5; TRBD2 is a possible D gene (6 bases). The CDR3 is made up of 13 amino acids. The germline CDR1 and CDR2 sequences are DFQATT and SNEGSKA (reference sequence). CDR3 residues: CSAGDWEEETQYF. The CDR3 DNA reads as TGCAGTGCTGGAGATTGGGAGGAAGAGACCCAGTACTTC.

This chain connects TRBV24-1 to TRBJ2-3; 7 bases are a match to TRBD1. Unmatched junction bases numbered 11, after V lost 4 bases and J lost 2 bases. This CDR3 spans 17 amino acids. Germline V gene lookup returns CDR1 KGHDR and CDR2 SFDVKD. The CDR3 loop reads CATSDADRVGNTDTQYF. Written as DNA, the CDR3 is TGTGCCACCAGTGACGCCGACAGGGTCGGAAACACAGATACGCAGTATTTT.

As to this clonotype: This sequence may be a read error, since a much larger clone differs from it by one base. The chain joins TRBV6-2 or TRBV6-3 to TRBJ2-7, with 8 bases lining up with TRBD2. The CDR3 sequence is 14 residues long. The V gene's germline CDR1 is MNHEY and CDR2 SVGEGT. Here the CDR3 DNA reads TGTGCCAGCAGTTCCCCCGGGGGGGGCTACGAGCAGCACTTC. This gives the protein CASSSPGGGYEQHF.

This clonotype occurred a few times. V is TRBV11-2 and J is TRBJ1-1; unclear D gene. The CDR3 runs to 16 residues. CDR1 SGHAT and CDR2 FQNNGV come from the germline V gene. V shed 4 bases and J shed 0 bases, with 15 bases lying between them. CDR3: CASSSFRAYMNTEAFF. For the CDR3, the DNA is TGTGCCAGCAGCTCTTTTAGGGCCTACATGAACACTGAAGCTTTCTTT.

The sample holds many counts of this clonotype. The chain carries TRBV6-2 or TRBV6-3 and TRBJ2-3; the D is unclear. The V gene lost 6 bases and the J gene lost 2 bases, with 12 bases spanning the gap. CDR1 and CDR2 from the germline V gene are MNHEY and SVGEGT. This CDR3 has 14 amino acids. CDR3: CASSNQQVTDTQYF. The CDR3, as DNA: TGTGCCAGCAGCAACCAACAAGTCACAGATACGCAGTATTTT.